The entry below gives a single T cell receptor beta chain sequence along with its context. The antigen is not known. TCRdb's table, derived via immunoSEQ multiplex PCR, lists solely in-frame clones and lacks some. Of over 50,000 clones in the sample, 70% to 90% were seen once. This record belongs to a study of lymphopenia after photon versus proton radiotherapy. Study-wide results and limits: After the lymphocyte nadir, photon-treated repertoires showed oligoclonal expansion, especially of CD8+ Temra cells. Proton therapy kept repertoires fairly stable, unlike photons, which gained effector/memory cells. Post-nadir TCR diversity decline inversely tracked overall survival among those who died. Survival link was tested only in deceased patients; proton benefit remains a possibility.

Between the trimmed V and J ends, which lost 0 bases and 1 base, there was a span of 6 bases. There are 14 residues in the CDR3. Looked up from germline, CDR1 is SGHTA and CDR2 is FQGNSA. Material: peripheral blood, obtained from a patient treated with photon-based radiotherapy. The sequence was obtained from a middle-aged man with gastric cancer. This chain connects TRBV7-2 to TRBJ1-1; D gene ambiguous. The CDR3 is CASSLAWRNTEAFF. CDR3 DNA: TGTGCCAGCAGCTTAGCGTGGAGGAACACTGAAGCTTTCTTT.